This T cell receptor beta chain emerged from a study of cytotoxic CD8 clonotypes in ibrutinib-treated CLL. This clone showed up just once. Data came from immunoSEQ multiplex PCR; TCRdb stores just in-frame clones and leaves some out. Among around 70,000 clones, less than 95% were seen once, and the ten largest hold approximately 3.1%. Trimming removed 8 bases from V and 1 base from J; junction bases left unmatched: 19. The germline V gene encodes CDR1 LNHDA and CDR2 SQIVND (reference sequence). The CDR3 is 19 amino acids. The input for sequencing was PBMCs, taken after 12 months of ibrutinib treatment. This TCR derives from a human donor with chronic lymphocytic leukemia. This chain joins TRBV19 and TRBJ2-3; 9 nucleotides line up with TRBD2. CDR3 nucleotides: TGTGCCAGTGAGAGGTCTTGGCGGGAGGGCCATGGAGGCACAGATACGCAGTATTTT. It is translated as CASERSWREGHGGTDTQYF.